This TCR beta chain was identified during a study of cytomegalovirus exposure and HLA in healthy donors. PCR was performed using 60 Vbeta and 13 Jbeta primers. Data came from immunoSEQ multiplex PCR; TCRdb stores just in-frame clones and leaves some out. The profile covers about 160,000 clones, with 75% to 85% appearing a single time and 7% to 8.5% taken by the ten largest. As concerns this clone: What it binds is unknown.

Study-level findings and limits: Later on, an analysis found that several of the most significant clusters appeared to be linked to common viral pathogens, which included parvovirus B19.

Sequencing was carried out using PBMCs. The TCR comes from a male donor in good health and CMV-seropositive.

The CDR3 bases are TGTGCCAGCAGCTTAAGGGGGGGGTACGAGCAGTACTTC. Protein: CASSLRGGYEQYF. The chain carries TRBV7-9 and TRBJ2-7; TRBD2 is a possible D gene (7 bases). Germline V gene lookup returns CDR1 SEHNR and CDR2 FQNEAQ (reference sequence). CDR3 length: 13 residues. V was trimmed by 2 bases and J by 4 bases, leaving 9 bases between them.